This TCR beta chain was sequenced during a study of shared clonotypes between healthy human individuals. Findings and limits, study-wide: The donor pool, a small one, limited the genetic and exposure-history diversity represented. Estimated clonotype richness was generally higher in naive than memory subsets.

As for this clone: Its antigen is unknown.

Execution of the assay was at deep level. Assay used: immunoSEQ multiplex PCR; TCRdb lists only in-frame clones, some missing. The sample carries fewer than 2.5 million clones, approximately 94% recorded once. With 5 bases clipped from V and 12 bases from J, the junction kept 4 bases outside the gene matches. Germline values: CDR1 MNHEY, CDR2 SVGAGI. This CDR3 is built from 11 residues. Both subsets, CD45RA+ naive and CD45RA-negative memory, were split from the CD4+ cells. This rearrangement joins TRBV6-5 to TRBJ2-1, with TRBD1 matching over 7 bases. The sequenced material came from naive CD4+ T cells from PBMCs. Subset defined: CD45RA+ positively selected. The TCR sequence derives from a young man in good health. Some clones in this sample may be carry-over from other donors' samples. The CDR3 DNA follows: TGTGCCAGCAGTGTCCGGACAGGGCAGTTCTTC. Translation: CASSVRTGQFF.